A single T cell receptor (beta chain) is shown here with its context. The antigen is unknown. Sequencing was performed with immunoSEQ multiplex PCR; in TCRdb, only in-frame clones are kept and a portion is missing. This table holds about 71,000 clones, about 90% found once. The CDR3 is 15 amino acids. The ends lost 4 bases at V and 5 bases at J; junction bases unmatched: 11. Germline V gene lookup returns CDR1 SGDLS and CDR2 YYNGEE. The entry originates in a study of graft-versus-host responses after intestinal transplantation. The chain combines TRBV9 with TRBJ2-7, with TRBD1 matching over 8 bases. The specimen comprised unstimulated CD8+ T cells sorted from spleen or lymph node cells, sampled before intestinal transplant. This TCR was recovered from a human donor who received an intestinal transplant. The CDR3 DNA is TGTGCCAGCAGCCCCGATAGCAGGGGGCCCCACGAGCAGTACTTC. Amino acid sequence: CASSPDSRGPHEQYF.